Presented here are 3 T cell receptor beta chains from one specimen sequenced in a study of radiotherapy plus CTLA-4 blockade in lung cancer. Using immunoSEQ multiplex PCR, the repertoire was profiled, and TCRdb retains in-frame clones only, with some absent. The repertoire includes 95,000 to 150,000 clones, approximately 90% of them detected once, and over 6% sits in the top ten. The specimen comprised peripheral blood, sampled from a patient treated with radiotherapy plus ipilimumab. These receptors were collected from a human donor with non-small cell lung cancer that progressed on radiotherapy plus ipilimumab.

This chain uses TRBV4-1 with TRBJ1-1, with D unresolved. Trimming left V 3 bases short and J 1 base short, with 9 bases between. The CDR3 is 14 amino acids. Looked up from germline, CDR1 is MGHRA and CDR2 is YSYEKL. The CDR3 protein is CASSQIARNTEAFF. The DNA of the CDR3 is TGCGCCAGCAGCCAGATTGCGCGGAACACTGAAGCTTTCTTT.

Turning to this clone: The junction differs from germline at one of its ends, possibly a read error. This chain links TRBV7-7 with TRBJ1-1, with D tentatively TRBD1 (5 bases). The CDR3 is 16 residues long. Germline loops: CDR1 SSHAT, CDR2 FNYEAQ (reference sequence). The CDR3 DNA sequence: TGTGCTAGCAGCGCCCCGGGGGGACCTATGAACACTGAAGCTTTCTTT. This encodes CASSAPGGPMNTEAFF.

This chain uses TRBV5-1 with TRBJ1-2, with D tentatively TRBD1 (6 bases). Per the germline V gene, CDR1 is SGHRS and CDR2 is YFSETQ. Trimming stripped 4 bases from V and 7 bases from J, with 26 bases between. The CDR3 sequence is 17 residues long. The CDR3 reads CASSQTGTTSSEGGYTF. Here the CDR3 DNA reads TGCGCCAGCAGCCAAACCGGGACAACTTCATCTGAGGGTGGCTACACCTTC.